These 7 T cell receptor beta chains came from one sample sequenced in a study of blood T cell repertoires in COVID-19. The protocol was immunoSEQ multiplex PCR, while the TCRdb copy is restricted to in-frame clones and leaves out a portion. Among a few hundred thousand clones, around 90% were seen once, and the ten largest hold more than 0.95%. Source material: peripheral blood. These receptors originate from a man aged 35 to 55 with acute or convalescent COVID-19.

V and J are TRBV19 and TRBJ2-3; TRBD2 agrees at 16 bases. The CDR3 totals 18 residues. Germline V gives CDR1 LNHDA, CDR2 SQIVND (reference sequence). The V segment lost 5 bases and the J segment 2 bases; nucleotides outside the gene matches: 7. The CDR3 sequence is CASSQGLAGGPVTDTQYF. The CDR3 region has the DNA TGTGCCAGTAGTCAGGGACTAGCGGGAGGGCCGGTCACAGATACGCAGTATTTT. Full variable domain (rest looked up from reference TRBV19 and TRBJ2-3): DGGITQSPKYLFRKEGQNVTLSCEQNLNHDAMYWYRQDPGQGLRLIYYSQIVNDFQKGDIAEGYSVSREKKESFPLTVTSAQKNPTAFYLCASSQGLAGGPVTDTQYFGPGTRLTVL.

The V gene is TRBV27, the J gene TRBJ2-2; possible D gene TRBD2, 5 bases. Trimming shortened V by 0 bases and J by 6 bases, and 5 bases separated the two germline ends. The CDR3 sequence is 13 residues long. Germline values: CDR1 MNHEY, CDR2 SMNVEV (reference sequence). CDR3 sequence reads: CASSLSRAGELFF. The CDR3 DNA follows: TGTGCCAGCAGTTTATCGAGGGCCGGGGAGCTGTTTTTT.

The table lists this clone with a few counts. In DNA, the CDR3 is TGCGCCAGCAGCTTGGACAGGAACACCGGGGAGCTGTTTTTT. Its translation is CASSLDRNTGELFF. The V gene is TRBV5-1, the J gene TRBJ2-2; D not resolved. The CDR3 loop spans 14 amino acids. V lost 0 bases and J 1 base, leaving 4 bases between the germline ends. From germline, CDR1 is SGHRS and CDR2 YFSETQ.

CDR3 region: CASSFDTYEQYF. CDR3 DNA: TGTGCCAGCAGCTTTGACACCTACGAGCAGTACTTC. The rearrangement joins TRBV5-4 to TRBJ2-7; D remains unclear. Germline V gene data show CDR1 as SGHNT and CDR2 as YYREEE (reference sequence). CDR3 length: 12 residues. The germline V and J ends were trimmed by 2 bases and 2 bases, with 5 bases remaining between them.

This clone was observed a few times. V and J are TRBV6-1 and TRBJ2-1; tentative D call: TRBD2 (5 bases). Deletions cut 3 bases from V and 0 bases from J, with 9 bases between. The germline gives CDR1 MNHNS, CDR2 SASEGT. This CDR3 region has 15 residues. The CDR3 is CASSEKAGSYNEQFF. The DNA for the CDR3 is TGTGCCAGCAGTGAGAAGGCGGGCTCCTACAATGAGCAGTTCTTC.

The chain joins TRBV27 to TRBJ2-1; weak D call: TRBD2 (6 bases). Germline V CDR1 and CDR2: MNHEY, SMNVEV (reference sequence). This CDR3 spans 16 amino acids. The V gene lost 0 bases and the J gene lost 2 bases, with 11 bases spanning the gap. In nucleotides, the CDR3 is TGTGCCAGCAGTTTATCGGGGGGATTTCCCTACAATGAGCAGTTCTTC. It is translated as CASSLSGGFPYNEQFF.

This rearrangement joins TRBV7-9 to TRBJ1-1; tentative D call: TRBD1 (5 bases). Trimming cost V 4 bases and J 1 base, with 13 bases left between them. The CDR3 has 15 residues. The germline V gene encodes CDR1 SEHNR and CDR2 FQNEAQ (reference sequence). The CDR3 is CASSYRDRGNTEAFF. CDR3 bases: TGTGCCAGCAGCTACCGTGATAGGGGGAACACTGAAGCTTTCTTT.